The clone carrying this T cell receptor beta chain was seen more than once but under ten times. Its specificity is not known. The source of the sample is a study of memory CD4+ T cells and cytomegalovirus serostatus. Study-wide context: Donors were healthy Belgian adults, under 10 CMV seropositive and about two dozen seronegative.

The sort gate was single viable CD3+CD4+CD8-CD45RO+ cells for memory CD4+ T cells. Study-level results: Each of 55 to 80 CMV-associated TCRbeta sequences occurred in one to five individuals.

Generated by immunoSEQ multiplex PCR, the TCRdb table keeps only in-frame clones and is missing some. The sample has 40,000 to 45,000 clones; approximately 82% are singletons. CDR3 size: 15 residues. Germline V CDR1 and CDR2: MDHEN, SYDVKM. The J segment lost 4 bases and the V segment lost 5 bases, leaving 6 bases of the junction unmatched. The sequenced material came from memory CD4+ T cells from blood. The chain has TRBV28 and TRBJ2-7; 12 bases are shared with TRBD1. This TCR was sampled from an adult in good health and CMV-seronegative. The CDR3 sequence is CASSPPGQGAYEQYF. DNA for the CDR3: TGTGCCAGCAGTCCACCGGGACAGGGGGCGTACGAGCAGTACTTC.